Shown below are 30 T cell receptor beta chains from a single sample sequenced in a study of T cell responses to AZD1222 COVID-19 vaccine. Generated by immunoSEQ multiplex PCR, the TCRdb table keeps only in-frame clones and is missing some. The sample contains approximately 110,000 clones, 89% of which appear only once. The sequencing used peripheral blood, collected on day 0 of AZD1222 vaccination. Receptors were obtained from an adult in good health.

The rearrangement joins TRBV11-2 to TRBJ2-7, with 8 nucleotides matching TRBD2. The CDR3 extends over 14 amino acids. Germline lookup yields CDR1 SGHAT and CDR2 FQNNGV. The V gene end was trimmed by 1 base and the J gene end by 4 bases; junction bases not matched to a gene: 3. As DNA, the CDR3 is TGTGCCAGCAGCTTAGGCGGGGGGAAGTACGAGCAGTACTTC. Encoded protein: CASSLGGGKYEQYF.

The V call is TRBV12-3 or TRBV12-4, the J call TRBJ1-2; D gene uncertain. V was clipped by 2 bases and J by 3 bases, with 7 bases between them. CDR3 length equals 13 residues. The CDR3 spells CASSLQEHYGYTF. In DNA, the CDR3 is TGTGCCAGCAGTTTACAGGAACACTATGGCTACACCTTC.

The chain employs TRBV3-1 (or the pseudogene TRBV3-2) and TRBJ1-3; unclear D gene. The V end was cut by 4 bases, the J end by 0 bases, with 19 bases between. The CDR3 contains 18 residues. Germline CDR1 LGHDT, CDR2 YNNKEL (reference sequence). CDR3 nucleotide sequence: TGTGCCAGCAGCCCGTTGGAACACTCTGGGAGCTCTGGAAACACCATATATTTT. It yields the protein CASSPLEHSGSSGNTIYF.

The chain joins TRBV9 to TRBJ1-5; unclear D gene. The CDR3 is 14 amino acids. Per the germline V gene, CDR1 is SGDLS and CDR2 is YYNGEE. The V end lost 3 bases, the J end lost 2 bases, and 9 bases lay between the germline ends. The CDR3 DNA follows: TGTGCCAGCAGCGAAGGTCGGCGCAATCAGCCCCAGCATTTT. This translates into CASSEGRRNQPQHF.

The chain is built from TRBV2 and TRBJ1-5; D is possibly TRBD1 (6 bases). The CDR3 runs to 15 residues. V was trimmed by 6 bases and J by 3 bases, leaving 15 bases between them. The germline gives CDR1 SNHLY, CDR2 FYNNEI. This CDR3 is CASRSGGTLNQPQHF. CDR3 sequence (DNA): TGTGCCAGCAGATCGGGAGGGACACTCAATCAGCCCCAGCATTTT.

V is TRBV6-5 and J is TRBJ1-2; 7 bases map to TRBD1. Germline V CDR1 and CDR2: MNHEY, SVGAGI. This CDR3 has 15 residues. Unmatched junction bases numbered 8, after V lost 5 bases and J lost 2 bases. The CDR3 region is CASSPKGAGNYGYTF. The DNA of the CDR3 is TGTGCCAGCAGTCCCAAGGGGGCCGGGAACTATGGCTACACCTTC.

The CDR3 DNA follows: TGTGCCAGCAGCTTAACCATCTATGGCTACACCTTC. Protein: CASSLTIYGYTF. This chain joins TRBV7-9 and TRBJ1-2; D is unclear. Germline CDR1 is SEHNR and CDR2 is FQNEAQ (reference sequence). The CDR3 extends over 12 amino acids. Trimming took off 2 bases at V and 4 bases at J, with 5 bases between the two ends.

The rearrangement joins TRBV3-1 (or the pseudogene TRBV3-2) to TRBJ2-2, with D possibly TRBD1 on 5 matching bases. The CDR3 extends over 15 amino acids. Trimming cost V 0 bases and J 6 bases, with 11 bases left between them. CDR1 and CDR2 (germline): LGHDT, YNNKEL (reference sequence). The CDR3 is CASSQDARASGELFF. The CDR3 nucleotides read TGTGCCAGCAGCCAAGATGCCAGGGCTTCCGGGGAGCTGTTTTTT.

The CDR3 is CASSYYETSNQPQHF. For the CDR3, the DNA is TGTGCCAGCAGTTATTACGAAACTAGCAATCAGCCCCAGCATTTT. J is TRBJ1-5 and V is TRBV6-2 or TRBV6-3; no definite D call. V lost 3 bases, J lost 0 bases, and 9 bases lay in between. CDR1 and CDR2 from the germline V gene are MNHEY and SVGEGT. This CDR3 region has 15 residues.

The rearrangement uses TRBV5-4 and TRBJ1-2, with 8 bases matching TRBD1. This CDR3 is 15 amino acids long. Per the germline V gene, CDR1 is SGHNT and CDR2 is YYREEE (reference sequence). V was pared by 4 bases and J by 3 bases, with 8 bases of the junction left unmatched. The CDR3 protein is CASSSAGGQDYGYTF. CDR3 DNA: TGTGCCAGCAGCAGCGCAGGGGGCCAGGACTATGGCTACACCTTC.

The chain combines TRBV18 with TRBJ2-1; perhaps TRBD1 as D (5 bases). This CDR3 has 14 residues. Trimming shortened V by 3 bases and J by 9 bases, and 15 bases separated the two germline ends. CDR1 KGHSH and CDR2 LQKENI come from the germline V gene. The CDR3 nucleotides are TGTGCCAGCTCACCCTATCAGGGTAATGCTGAGCAGTTCTTC. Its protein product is CASSPYQGNAEQFF.

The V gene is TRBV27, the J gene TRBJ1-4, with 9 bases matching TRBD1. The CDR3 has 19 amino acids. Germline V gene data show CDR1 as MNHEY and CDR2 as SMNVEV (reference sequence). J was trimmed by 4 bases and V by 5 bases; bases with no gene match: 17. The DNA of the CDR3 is TGTGCCAGCAGTACTATCCGGGACAGGGTTCCCGTTTTTAATGAAAAACTGTTTTTT. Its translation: CASSTIRDRVPVFNEKLFF.

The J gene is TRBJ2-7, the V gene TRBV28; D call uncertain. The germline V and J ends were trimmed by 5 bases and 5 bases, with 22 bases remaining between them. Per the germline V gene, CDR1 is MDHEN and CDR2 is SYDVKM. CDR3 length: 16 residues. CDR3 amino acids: CASSTRRAEGIDEQYF. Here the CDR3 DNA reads TGTGCCAGCAGTACCCGCCGGGCGGAAGGGATAGACGAGCAGTACTTC.

CDR3 region: CASSLGGYSPLHF. CDR3 DNA sequence: TGTGCCAGCAGCTTAGGGGGTTACTCACCCCTCCACTTT. J is TRBJ1-6 and V is TRBV2, with D perhaps TRBD1 (6 bases). Germline V CDR1 and CDR2: SNHLY, FYNNEI. The CDR3 contains 13 residues. Trimming pared 6 bases from V and 10 bases from J, leaving 13 bases between.

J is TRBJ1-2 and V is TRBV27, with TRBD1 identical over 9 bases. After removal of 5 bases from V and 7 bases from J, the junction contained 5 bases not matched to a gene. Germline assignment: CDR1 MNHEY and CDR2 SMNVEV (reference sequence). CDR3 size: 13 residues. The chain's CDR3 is CASSGQGMGGYTF. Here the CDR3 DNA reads TGTGCCAGCAGTGGACAGGGGATGGGTGGCTACACCTTC.

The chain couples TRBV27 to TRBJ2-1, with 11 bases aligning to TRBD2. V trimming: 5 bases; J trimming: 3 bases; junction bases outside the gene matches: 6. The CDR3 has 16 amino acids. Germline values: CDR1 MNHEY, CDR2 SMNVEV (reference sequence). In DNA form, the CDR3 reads TGTGCCAGCAGTCTTACCGGACTAGCGGGCTACAATGAGCAGTTCTTC. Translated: CASSLTGLAGYNEQFF.

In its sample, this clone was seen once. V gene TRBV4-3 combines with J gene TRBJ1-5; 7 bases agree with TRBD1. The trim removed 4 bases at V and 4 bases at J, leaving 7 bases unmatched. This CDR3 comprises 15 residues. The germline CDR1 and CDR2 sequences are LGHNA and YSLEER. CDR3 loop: CASSPDQGGNQPQHF. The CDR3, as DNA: TGCGCCAGCAGCCCGGACCAGGGGGGGAATCAGCCCCAGCATTTT.

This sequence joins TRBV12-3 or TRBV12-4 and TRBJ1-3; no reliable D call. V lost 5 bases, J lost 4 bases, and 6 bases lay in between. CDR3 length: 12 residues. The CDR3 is CASSPSGNTIYF. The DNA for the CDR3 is TGTGCCAGCAGTCCCTCCGGAAACACCATATATTTT.

CDR3 region: CASSEGALTTYNEQFF. CDR3 coding DNA: TGTGCCAGCAGCGAGGGGGCCCTAACTACCTACAATGAGCAGTTCTTC. The chain carries TRBV9 and TRBJ2-1; 7 bases are shared with TRBD1. Germline lookup yields CDR1 SGDLS and CDR2 YYNGEE. V shed 3 bases and J 2 bases; nucleotides not matched to a gene: 8. The CDR3 is made up of 16 amino acids.

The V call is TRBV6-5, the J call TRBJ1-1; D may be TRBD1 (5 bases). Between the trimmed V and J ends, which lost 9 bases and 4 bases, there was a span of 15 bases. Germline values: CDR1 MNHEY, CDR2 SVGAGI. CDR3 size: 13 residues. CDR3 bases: TGTGCCAGTACTAGCAGGGTTGTCACTGAAGCTTTCTTT. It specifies CASTSRVVTEAFF.

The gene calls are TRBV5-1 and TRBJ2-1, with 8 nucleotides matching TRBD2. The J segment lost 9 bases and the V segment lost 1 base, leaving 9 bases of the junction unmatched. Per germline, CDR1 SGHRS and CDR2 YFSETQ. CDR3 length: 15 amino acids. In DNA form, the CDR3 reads TGCGCCAGCAGCTTGCCGGGGGGGCTTCTGGGTGAGCAGTTCTTC. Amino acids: CASSLPGGLLGEQFF. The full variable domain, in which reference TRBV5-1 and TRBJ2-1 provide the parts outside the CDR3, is KAGVTQTPRYLIKTRGQQVTLSCSPISGHRSVSWYQQTPGQGLQFLFEYFSETQRNKGNFPGRFSGRQFSNSRSEMNVSTLELGDSALYLCASSLPGGLLGEQFFGPGTRLTVL.

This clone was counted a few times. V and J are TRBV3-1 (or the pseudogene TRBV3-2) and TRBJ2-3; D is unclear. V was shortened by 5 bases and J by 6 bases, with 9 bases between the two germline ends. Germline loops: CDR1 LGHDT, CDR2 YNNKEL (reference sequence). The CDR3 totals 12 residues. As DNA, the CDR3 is TGTGCCAGCAGCACTAAAGCGGATACGCAGTATTTT. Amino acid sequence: CASSTKADTQYF.

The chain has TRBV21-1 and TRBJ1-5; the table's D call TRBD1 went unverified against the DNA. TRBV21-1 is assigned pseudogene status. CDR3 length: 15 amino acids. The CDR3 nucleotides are TGTGCCAGCAGCAAGGACAGGGCTAAAAATCAGCCCCAGCATTTT. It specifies CASSKDRAKNQPQHF.

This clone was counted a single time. The DNA of the CDR3 is TGTGCCAGCTCACCAGGGGTGGGAGGCGACGAGCAGTACTTC. Amino acid sequence: CASSPGVGGDEQYF. This chain uses TRBV18 with TRBJ2-7, with a possible D match to TRBD2 (6 bases). The V end was cut by 2 bases, the J end by 5 bases, with 13 bases between. The germline V gene encodes CDR1 KGHSH and CDR2 LQKENI. The CDR3 is 14 amino acids.

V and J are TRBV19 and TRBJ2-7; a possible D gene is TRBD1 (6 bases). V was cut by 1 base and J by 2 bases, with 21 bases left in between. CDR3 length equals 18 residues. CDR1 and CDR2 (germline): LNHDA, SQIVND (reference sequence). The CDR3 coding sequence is TGTGCCAGTAGTATAGGGACAGTCGAAGAGTGGGGTCCCTACGAGCAGTACTTC. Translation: CASSIGTVEEWGPYEQYF.

The CDR3 DNA sequence: TGTGCCAGCAGCTTAGTCGGGACAGGGCGAGAGACCCAGTACTTC. Protein: CASSLVGTGRETQYF. The V and J genes are TRBV7-2 and TRBJ2-5, with 9 bases lining up with TRBD1. The CDR3 loop spans 15 amino acids. Per germline, CDR1 SGHTA and CDR2 FQGNSA. The J segment lost 4 bases and the V segment lost 1 base, leaving 4 bases of the junction unmatched. The complete variable domain, with remaining parts taken from reference TRBV7-2 and TRBJ2-5, reads GAGVSQSPSNKVTEKGKDVELRCDPISGHTALYWYRQSLGQGLEFLIYFQGNSAPDKSGLPSDRFSAERTGGSVSTLTIQRTQQEDSAVYLCASSLVGTGRETQYFGPGTRLLVL.

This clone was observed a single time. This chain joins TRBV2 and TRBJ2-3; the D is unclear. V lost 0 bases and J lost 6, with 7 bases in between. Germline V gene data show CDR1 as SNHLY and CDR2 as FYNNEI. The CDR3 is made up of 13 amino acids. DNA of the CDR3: TGTGCCAGCAGTGAAGCGCTCCGGGATACGCAGTATTTT. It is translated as CASSEALRDTQYF.

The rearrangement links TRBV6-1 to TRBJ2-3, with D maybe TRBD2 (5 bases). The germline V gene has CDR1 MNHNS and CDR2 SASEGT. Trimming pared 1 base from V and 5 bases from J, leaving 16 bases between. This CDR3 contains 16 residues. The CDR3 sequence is CASSEDTGYEGDTQYF. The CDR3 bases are TGTGCCAGCAGTGAAGACACTGGGTACGAGGGAGATACGCAGTATTTT.

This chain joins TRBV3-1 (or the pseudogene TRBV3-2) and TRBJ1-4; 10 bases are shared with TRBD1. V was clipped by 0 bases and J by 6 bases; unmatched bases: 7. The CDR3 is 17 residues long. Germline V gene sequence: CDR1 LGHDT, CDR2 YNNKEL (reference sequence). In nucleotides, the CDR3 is TGTGCCAGCAGCCAAGATCGACAGGGGGCCATTTATGAAAAACTGTTTTTT. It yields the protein CASSQDRQGAIYEKLFF.

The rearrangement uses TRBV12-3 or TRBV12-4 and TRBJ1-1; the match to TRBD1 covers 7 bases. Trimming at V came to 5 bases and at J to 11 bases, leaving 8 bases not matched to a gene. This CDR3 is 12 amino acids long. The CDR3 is CASSTLPGGAFF. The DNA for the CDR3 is TGTGCCAGCAGTACATTACCAGGGGGTGCTTTCTTT.